What follows describes a single T cell receptor beta chain. Its antigen is unidentified. The sample belongs to a study of Graves' ophthalmopathy and Graves' hyperthyroidism. Study-level results: Blood also carried most expanded thyroid clonotypes exceeding 0.001 frequency.

Exclusion covered patients with other autoimmune diseases or uncontrolled infections (as well as pregnancy or lactation). The PBMCs originated from roughly 10 ml of fresh peripheral blood. The CDR3 covers 15 residues. The V segment lost 5 bases and the J segment 4 bases; nucleotides outside the gene matches: 9. Transcripts of RNA were the source for amplifying TCR beta CDR3 regions. RT-PCR in the first round used HTBI primers; a second-round multiplex PCR followed. TCRdb re-called the multiplex PCR reads with MiXCR, one entry per CDR3 protein. The sample has about 740,000 distinct CDR3 sequences; 35% to 50% are singletons.

Sequenced material: peripheral blood. The TCR originated in an adult man with Graves' ophthalmopathy. J is TRBJ1-2 and V is TRBV12-3 or TRBV12-4; 8 nucleotides line up with TRBD1. The CDR3 reads CASSTTDRDLYGYTF. As DNA, the CDR3 is TGTGCCAGCAGTACCACGGACAGGGACCTCTATGGCTACACCTTC.